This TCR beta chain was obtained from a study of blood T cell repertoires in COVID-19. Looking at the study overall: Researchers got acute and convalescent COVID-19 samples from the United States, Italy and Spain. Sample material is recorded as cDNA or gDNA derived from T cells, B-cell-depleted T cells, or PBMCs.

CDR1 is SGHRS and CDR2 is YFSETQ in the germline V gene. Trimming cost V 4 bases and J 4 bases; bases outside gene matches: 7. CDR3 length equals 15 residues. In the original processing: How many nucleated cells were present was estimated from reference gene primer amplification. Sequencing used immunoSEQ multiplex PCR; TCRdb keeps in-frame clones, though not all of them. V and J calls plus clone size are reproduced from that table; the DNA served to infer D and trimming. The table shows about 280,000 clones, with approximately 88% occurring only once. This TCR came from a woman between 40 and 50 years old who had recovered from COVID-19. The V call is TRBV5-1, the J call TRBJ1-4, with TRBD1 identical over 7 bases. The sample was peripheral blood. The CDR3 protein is CASSDTGEGNEKLFF. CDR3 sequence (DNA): TGCGCCAGCAGCGACACAGGGGAAGGTAATGAAAAACTGTTTTTT. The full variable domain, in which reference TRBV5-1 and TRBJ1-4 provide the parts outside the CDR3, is KAGVTQTPRYLIKTRGQQVTLSCSPISGHRSVSWYQQTPGQGLQFLFEYFSETQRNKGNFPGRFSGRQFSNSRSEMNVSTLELGDSALYLCASSDTGEGNEKLFFGSGTQLSVL.